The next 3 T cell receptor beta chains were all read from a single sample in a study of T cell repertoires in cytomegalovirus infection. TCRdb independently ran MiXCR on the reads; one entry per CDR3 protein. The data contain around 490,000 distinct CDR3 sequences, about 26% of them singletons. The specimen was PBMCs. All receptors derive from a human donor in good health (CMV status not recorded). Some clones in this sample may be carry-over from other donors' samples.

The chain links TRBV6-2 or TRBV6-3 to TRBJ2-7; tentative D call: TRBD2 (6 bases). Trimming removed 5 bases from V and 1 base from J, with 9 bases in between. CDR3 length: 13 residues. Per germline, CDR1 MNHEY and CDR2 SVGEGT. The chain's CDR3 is CASSNGLSYEQYF. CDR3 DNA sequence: TGTGCCAGCAGTAACGGACTATCCTACGAGCAGTACTTC.

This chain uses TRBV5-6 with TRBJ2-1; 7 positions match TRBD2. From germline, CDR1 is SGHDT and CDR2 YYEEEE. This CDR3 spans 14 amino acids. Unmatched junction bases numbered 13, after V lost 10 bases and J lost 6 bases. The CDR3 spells CAGRKAGWANEQFF. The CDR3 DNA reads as TGTGCCGGACGAAAAGCGGGATGGGCCAATGAGCAGTTCTTC.

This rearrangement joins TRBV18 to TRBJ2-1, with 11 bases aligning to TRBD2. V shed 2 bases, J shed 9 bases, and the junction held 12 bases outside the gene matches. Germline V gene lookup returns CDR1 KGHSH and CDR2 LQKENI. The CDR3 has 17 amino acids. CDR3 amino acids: CASSPLSLAGVSSEQFF. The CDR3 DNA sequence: TGTGCCAGCTCACCATTATCACTAGCGGGAGTTTCGAGTGAGCAGTTCTTC.